These 11 T cell receptor beta chains originate from one sample sequenced in a study of T cell responses to AZD1222 COVID-19 vaccine. The protocol was immunoSEQ multiplex PCR, while the TCRdb copy is restricted to in-frame clones and leaves out a portion. The table lists approximately 190,000 clones, approximately 90% of them singletons. The material sequenced was peripheral blood, taken on day 0 of AZD1222 vaccination. The receptor source for this set is an adult in good health.

The CDR3 DNA is TGTGCCAGCAGCAGCGGCAACCCGGGACAGGGGTTCTCTGGAAACACCATATATTTT. Protein: CASSSGNPGQGFSGNTIYF. This chain uses TRBV7-2 with TRBJ1-3; 10 positions agree with TRBD1. Per germline, CDR1 SGHTA and CDR2 FQGNSA. The CDR3 loop spans 19 amino acids. V lost 5 bases and J lost 0; bases outside the gene matches: 13. Together with reference TRBV7-2 and TRBJ1-3, the CDR3 gives the full variable domain: GAGVSQSPSNKVTEKGKDVELRCDPISGHTALYWYRQSLGQGLEFLIYFQGNSAPDKSGLPSDRFSAERTGGSVSTLTIQRTQQEDSAVYLCASSSGNPGQGFSGNTIYFGEGSWLTVV.

V and J are TRBV24-1 and TRBJ2-5; D gene ambiguous. Trimming took off 1 base at V and 2 bases at J, with 13 bases between the two ends. The CDR3 covers 16 residues. Germline CDR1 reads KGHDR; CDR2 reads SFDVKD. CDR3 amino acids: CATSDFGQADQETQYF. The DNA for the CDR3 is TGTGCCACCAGTGATTTTGGCCAGGCTGATCAAGAGACCCAGTACTTC.

The chain recombines TRBV9 with TRBJ2-7, with TRBD1 matching 8 bases. The CDR3 loop spans 15 amino acids. V lost 4 bases to trimming and J lost 0 bases; unmatched junction nucleotides: 6. Germline loops: CDR1 SGDLS, CDR2 YYNGEE. CDR3 residues: CASSRAGTGSYEQYF. The CDR3 coding sequence is TGTGCCAGCAGCAGAGCCGGGACAGGCTCCTACGAGCAGTACTTC.

The chain is built from TRBV2 and TRBJ1-1; D is perhaps TRBD1 (6 bases). The germline V gene encodes CDR1 SNHLY and CDR2 FYNNEI. V was shortened by 2 bases and J by 2 bases, with 24 bases between the two germline ends. This CDR3 region has 19 residues. The CDR3, as DNA: TGTGCCAGCAGTGAAAGGGGTCGGGGGCCGTCTTACTCAAACACTGAAGCTTTCTTT. This codes for CASSERGRGPSYSNTEAFF.

This chain joins TRBV29-1 and TRBJ2-7; 7 nucleotides match TRBD1. The CDR3 consists of 17 residues. Losses at the gene ends were 0 bases for V and 3 bases for J; bases not matched to a gene: 14. From germline, CDR1 is SQVTM and CDR2 ANQGSEA. Here the CDR3 reads CSVEDFGTEGRNYEQYF. CDR3 bases: TGCAGCGTTGAAGATTTTGGGACAGAAGGCCGTAACTACGAGCAGTACTTC.

In DNA form, the CDR3 reads TGTGCCAGCAGTTACGGACAGGGCACCTATGGCTACACCTTC. Amino acids: CASSYGQGTYGYTF. V gene TRBV28 combines with J gene TRBJ1-2, with TRBD1 identical over 8 bases. CDR3 length: 14 amino acids. Trimming cost V 4 bases and J 4 bases; bases outside gene matches: 5. Germline V CDR1 and CDR2: MDHEN, SYDVKM.

This rearrangement joins TRBV7-6 to TRBJ2-7; 9 bases are a match to TRBD1. The length of the CDR3 is 13 residues. Germline CDR1 SGHVS, CDR2 FNYEAQ. Trimming cost V 1 base and J 7 bases; bases outside gene matches: 2. CDR3 DNA sequence: TGTGCCAGCAGCTTAGGAGGACAGGGGGAGCAGTACTTC. Translation: CASSLGGQGEQYF.

This sequence joins TRBV28 and TRBJ2-7, with 12 bases identical to TRBD2. Germline CDR1 is MDHEN and CDR2 is SYDVKM. V was clipped by 3 bases and J by 0 bases; unmatched bases: 6. The CDR3 contains 17 residues. CDR3 sequence: CASSFSSGRASSYEQYF. Written as DNA, the CDR3 is TGTGCCAGCAGTTTCTCTAGCGGGAGGGCGAGCTCCTACGAGCAGTACTTC.

CDR3: CASGPTEAGNNQPQHF. As DNA, the CDR3 is TGCGCCAGCGGACCTACTGAGGCAGGGAACAATCAGCCCCAGCATTTT. This chain links TRBV4-1 with TRBJ1-5, with a possible D match to TRBD1 (5 bases). Per the germline V gene, CDR1 is MGHRA and CDR2 is YSYEKL. The ends were cut back, 8 bases at V and 3 bases at J, with 20 bases in the middle. This CDR3 contains 16 residues.

This clone was detected only once. The rearrangement links TRBV18 to TRBJ2-5; 13 nucleotides line up with TRBD2. Germline CDR1 and CDR2: KGHSH and LQKENI. V trimming: 8 bases; J trimming: 6 bases; junction bases outside the gene matches: 6. The CDR3 is made up of 14 amino acids. The CDR3 DNA follows: TGTGCCAGCCATGGGACTAGCGGGACACAGACCCAGTACTTC. Residues: CASHGTSGTQTQYF.

The V gene is TRBV5-1, the J gene TRBJ2-7; 9 bases are a match to TRBD1. This CDR3 contains 15 residues. Germline values: CDR1 SGHRS, CDR2 YFSETQ. J lost 3 bases, V lost 1 base, and 5 bases had no gene match. The CDR3 region has the DNA TGCGCCAGCAGCTTGATGGGGGACAGGGACTACGAGCAGTACTTC. It codes for CASSLMGDRDYEQYF.